The 14 T cell receptor beta chains reported below all come from one sample, sequenced in a study of metastatic and nonmetastatic thyroid tumors. The entire patient cohort was treatment-naive prior to thyroid surgery. TCRdb re-processed the PCR reads through MiXCR. Counted here are around 14,000 clones, 24% occurring once; the ten biggest clones make up under 10%. The sequenced sample consisted of tumor tissue. The receptor source for this set is a female donor with papillary thyroid cancer or a benign thyroid nodule (not recorded which). Some clones in this sample may be carry-over from other donors' samples.

The rearrangement links TRBV6-2 or TRBV6-3 to TRBJ2-7; 15 positions agree with TRBD2. Looked up from germline, CDR1 is MNHEY and CDR2 is SVGEGT. The CDR3 contains 19 residues. With 4 bases clipped from V and 4 bases from J, the junction kept 14 bases outside the gene matches. CDR3 in DNA: TGTGCCAGCAGTTCTCCACTGCGGACTAGCGGGAGGGCTATTTACGAGCAGTACTTC. Amino acid sequence: CASSSPLRTSGRAIYEQYF.

There are many counts of this clone. J is TRBJ1-1 and V is TRBV10-3, with unresolved D. The V gene's germline CDR1 is ENHRY and CDR2 SYGVKD. Trimming removed 2 bases at V and 1 base at J, with 2 bases between. The CDR3 totals 12 residues. The CDR3 region is CAISEGNTEAFF. Here the CDR3 DNA reads TGTGCCATCAGTGAGGGGAACACTGAAGCTTTCTTT.

The gene calls are TRBV5-1 and TRBJ1-5; the match to TRBD1 covers 10 bases. CDR1 and CDR2 from the germline V gene are SGHRS and YFSETQ. The CDR3 loop spans 14 amino acids. V trimming: 4 bases; J trimming: 4 bases; junction bases outside the gene matches: 2. This chain's CDR3 is CASSPDRGNQPQHF. The CDR3 nucleotides are TGCGCCAGCAGCCCGGACAGGGGGAATCAGCCCCAGCATTTT.

The sample holds many counts of this clone. The chain uses TRBV20-1 and TRBJ1-1; 7 bases are a match to TRBD1. J gave up 5 bases and V 3 bases, and 9 bases lay outside the gene matches. The CDR3 loop spans 14 amino acids. Per the germline V gene, CDR1 is DFQATT and CDR2 is SNEGSKA (reference sequence). CDR3 in DNA: TGCAGTGCTAGTCTTTCGGCAGGGGGGACTGAAGCTTTCTTT. It codes for CSASLSAGGTEAFF.

At least ten counts were recorded for this clone. This chain connects TRBV7-6 to TRBJ2-2, with 9 bases aligning to TRBD2. Germline-derived CDR1 and CDR2 are SGHVS and FNYEAQ. V dropped 1 base and J dropped 5; count of bases not matched to a gene: 8. The CDR3 contains 17 residues. The chain's CDR3 is CASSLERAGLATGELFF. CDR3 nucleotides: TGTGCCAGCAGCTTAGAGAGGGCGGGACTAGCAACCGGGGAGCTGTTTTTT.

This chain links TRBV6-5 with TRBJ2-7, with 9 bases fitting TRBD1. CDR1 and CDR2 from the germline V gene are MNHEY and SVGAGI. This CDR3 has 15 residues. After removal of 2 bases from V and 2 bases from J, the junction contained 4 bases not matched to a gene. CDR3 residues: CASSYGTGIPYEQYF. The CDR3 region has the DNA TGTGCCAGCAGTTACGGGACAGGGATTCCCTACGAGCAGTACTTC.

This clone is labeled as medium-sized. This chain joins TRBV11-2 and TRBJ1-1; the D is unclear. The V end was cut by 3 bases, the J end by 1 base, with 9 bases between. The CDR3 sequence is 14 residues long. Germline loops: CDR1 SGHAT, CDR2 FQNNGV. The chain's CDR3 is CASSFLPENTEAFF. The CDR3 DNA follows: TGTGCCAGCAGCTTCCTCCCGGAGAACACTGAAGCTTTCTTT.

This chain links TRBV6-1 with TRBJ2-7; TRBD2 aligns across 11 bases. Trimming at V came to 5 bases and at J to 4 bases, leaving 4 bases not matched to a gene. The CDR3 contains 14 residues. Germline-derived CDR1 and CDR2 are MNHNS and SASEGT. The CDR3 here is CASSPGLADYEQYF. The CDR3 region has the DNA TGTGCCAGCAGTCCGGGACTAGCGGATTACGAGCAGTACTTC.

This clone was counted between two and nine times. In DNA form, the CDR3 reads TGTGCCAGCAGTTGGGCAAAGGGGACCGGGGAGCTGTTTTTT. Its translation is CASSWAKGTGELFF. V gene TRBV2 combines with J gene TRBJ2-2; D is possibly TRBD1 (5 bases). The V and J ends lost 5 bases and 5 bases respectively, with 12 bases between them. This CDR3 has 14 amino acids. Germline CDR1 and CDR2: SNHLY and FYNNEI.

This clone was recorded at least ten times. V is TRBV7-3 and J is TRBJ1-3; unclear D gene. Trimming took 2 bases from V and 0 from J, leaving 2 bases between them. Germline V gives CDR1 SGHTA, CDR2 FQGTGA. The CDR3 is 13 amino acids. The CDR3 nucleotides read TGTGCCAGCAGCTTACACTCTGGAAACACCATATATTTT. It translates to CASSLHSGNTIYF.

This clone was detected many times. The chain carries TRBV6-4 and TRBJ2-3, with D perhaps matching TRBD1 (5 bases). The CDR3 contains 15 residues. Trimming shortened V by 5 bases and J by 6 bases, and 18 bases separated the two germline ends. In germline, CDR1 is MRHNA, CDR2 SNTAGT. CDR3 amino acids: CASSRAGREVDTQYF. The CDR3 DNA reads TGTGCCAGCAGTCGGGCAGGCAGGGAAGTGGATACGCAGTATTTT.

By sample share, this clone is medium-sized. The chain employs TRBV20-1 and TRBJ2-7; TRBD2 aligns across 10 bases. CDR1 is DFQATT, CDR2 SNEGSKA, per germline (reference sequence). The CDR3 is made up of 16 amino acids. Trimming took 3 bases from V and 3 from J; bases not matched to a gene: 11. The CDR3 sequence is CSASRYGTSEDYEQYF. CDR3 coding DNA: TGCAGTGCTAGCAGATACGGGACTAGCGAGGACTACGAGCAGTACTTC.

This chain connects TRBV20-1 to TRBJ2-2; 7 positions match TRBD2. The germline gives CDR1 DFQATT, CDR2 SNEGSKA (reference sequence). The length of the CDR3 is 13 residues. V gave up 0 bases and J gave up 7 bases; unmatched junction bases: 2. As DNA, the CDR3 is TGCAGTGCTAGAGAAAGGGAGGGCGGGGAGCTGTTTTTT. Amino acids: CSAREREGGELFF.

This clone rates as medium-sized. V is TRBV20-1 and J is TRBJ2-2; TRBD2 agrees at 8 bases. The CDR3 runs 16 residues. Germline assignment: CDR1 DFQATT and CDR2 SNEGSKA (reference sequence). V shed 0 bases, J shed 3 bases, and the junction held 6 bases outside the gene matches. Written as DNA, the CDR3 is TGCAGTGCTAGAGATGTGCGGGAGGCCGACACCGGGGAGCTGTTTTTT. Its protein product is CSARDVREADTGELFF.